The rows below give T cell receptor beta chains drawn from one sample of a study of T cells in Graves' hyperthyroidism and ophthalmopathy. TCRdb used MiXCR to reprocess the multiplex PCR reads, holding one entry per CDR3 protein. The data show around 110,000 distinct CDR3 sequences, about 16% seen once. Material: blood. The receptors were gathered from a woman in her fifties or sixties with Graves' hyperthyroidism. Each CDR3 is given with its conserved first and last residue. Fields, in order: J gene, V gene, clone size, D gene, CDR3 protein, CDR3 DNA. The D gene is left open where the match is weak. A clone size is listed for some rows: how often the clone was seen (once, few, many), or a class if it is expanded.

>TRBJ2-5|TRBV11-2|-|TRBD2
CASSFGLAEESQYF
TGTGCCAGCAGCTTCGGACTAGCGGAAGAGTCCCAGTACTTC
>TRBJ2-1|TRBV28|many|-
CASSLTSEQFF
TGTGCCAGCAGTCTGACCAGTGAGCAGTTCTTC
>TRBJ1-1|TRBV30|many|-
CAWSVDRNTEAFF
TGTGCCTGGAGTGTGGACCGGAACACTGAAGCTTTCTTT
>TRBJ2-7|TRBV18|-|-
CASSPRGGEEQYF
TGTGCCAGCTCACCACGGGGCGGGGAAGAGCAGTACTTC
>TRBJ2-6|TRBV20-1|many|TRBD1
CSANSGTDGANVLTF
TGCAGTGCTAACTCCGGGACAGATGGGGCCAACGTCCTGACTTTC
>TRBJ1-2|TRBV28|-|-
CASKQPGSSISYTF
TGTGCCAGCAAACAACCGGGGTCCTCAATAAGCTACACCTTC
>TRBJ1-2|TRBV12-3/TRBV12-4|many|-
CASSHWTENYGYTF
TGTGCCAGCAGTCACTGGACAGAAAACTATGGCTACACCTTC
>TRBJ1-1|TRBV30|many|-
CAWSVLPPGQDTEAFF
TGTGCCTGGAGTGTACTCCCCCCGGGACAAGACACTGAAGCTTTCTTT
>TRBJ2-5|TRBV2|many|TRBD1
CAGQGWETQYF
TGTGCCGGACAGGGTTGGGAGACCCAGTACTTC
>TRBJ1-2|TRBV19|many|-
CASSVPGHFLYGYTF
TGTGCCAGTAGTGTTCCGGGACACTTCCTCTATGGCTACACCTTC
>TRBJ1-1|TRBV13|many|-
CAGGQLNTEAFF
TGTGCCGGCGGGCAGTTGAACACTGAAGCTTTCTTT
>TRBJ1-5|TRBV12-3/TRBV12-4|many|-
CASSFEAAVYSNQPQHF
TGTGCCAGCAGTTTTGAGGCGGCAGTCTATAGCAATCAGCCCCAGCATTTT
>TRBJ1-3|TRBV6-5|many|-
CASSYSGGSGNTIYF
TGTGCCAGCAGTTACTCTGGGGGTTCTGGAAACACCATATATTTT
>TRBJ2-7|TRBV6-2/TRBV6-3|-|-
CASSSSAQVKQYF
TGTGCCAGCAGTTCCTCCGCCCAGGTGAAGCAGTACTTC